The present T cell receptor beta chain was sequenced within a study of T cells expressing NK-cell markers. TCRdb re-called the 5' RACE reads; every CDR3 protein appears as one record, without DNA. The repertoire shows about 260,000 distinct CDR3 sequences; the top ten hold under 0.5%. The V gene's germline CDR1 is SGHDT and CDR2 YYEEEE. The CDR3 consists of 15 residues. This receptor was taken from a man aged 18 to 29 in good health. This sequence joins TRBV5-6 and TRBJ2-1; TCRdb calls TRBD1, which cannot be checked without DNA. What was sequenced was blood T cells: a sorted CD56 or NKG2C T cell subset, CD4+ or CD8+ T cells, or bulk PBMC T cells (not recorded which). CDR3 residues: CASSRTGGGYNEQFF.